This TCR beta chain was sequenced in a study of blood T cells in healthy people across ages. The individuals who served as donors were healthy Caucasians living in Russia, aged about 6 to 100. Total RNA, at least 5 micrograms per sample, was extracted from PBMCs. Through a sample-barcoded 5' primer and a J-beta primer mix, a second PCR was run for roughly 6 to 12 cycles. Each CDR3 protein gets one entry after TCRdb re-called the 5' RACE reads with MiXCR. The sample records under 1,000,000 distinct CDR3 sequences, 35% to 60% being singletons. Trimming cost V 2 bases and J 3 bases, with 4 bases left between them. Germline assignment: CDR1 SGHAT and CDR2 FQNNGV. This CDR3 comprises 12 residues. General study results and limits: Expanded clonotype changes were possibly confounded by unknown donor CMV status. Strong correlation linked observed beta diversity and percent naive T cells.

As for this clonotype: Its target is unknown.

The sample consisted of blood. The TCR sequence derives from a man older than 75 in good health. The chain joins TRBV11-2 to TRBJ1-1; D is ambiguous. The CDR3 nucleotides are TGTGCCAGCAGCTTAAAGGACACTGAAGCTTTCTTT. Amino acid sequence: CASSLKDTEAFF.